This TCR beta chain was found in a study of early stage breast cancer tumors. Findings of the study overall: Compared with adjacent normal breast, tumors showed about 2.4-fold denser, more clonal T cells. Tumor and normal breast were distinguished via blood comparison in about 90% of the 16 patients.

Germline CDR1 SGHRS, CDR2 YFSETQ. With V trimmed by 4 bases and J by 0 bases, 5 bases remained unmatched. This CDR3 is built from 15 residues. Assay used: immunoSEQ multiplex PCR; TCRdb lists only in-frame clones, some missing. The sample has tens of thousands of clones; 72% are singletons. For this clone: Its matching antigen is unknown.

Sequencing input: blood. The V call is TRBV5-1, the J call TRBJ1-2; 8 bases line up with TRBD1. The receptor was isolated from a person between 50 and 60 years old with breast cancer. CDR3 bases: TGCGCCAGCAGCAGGGGACAGGAAGCTAACTATGGCTACACCTTC. It translates to CASSRGQEANYGYTF.